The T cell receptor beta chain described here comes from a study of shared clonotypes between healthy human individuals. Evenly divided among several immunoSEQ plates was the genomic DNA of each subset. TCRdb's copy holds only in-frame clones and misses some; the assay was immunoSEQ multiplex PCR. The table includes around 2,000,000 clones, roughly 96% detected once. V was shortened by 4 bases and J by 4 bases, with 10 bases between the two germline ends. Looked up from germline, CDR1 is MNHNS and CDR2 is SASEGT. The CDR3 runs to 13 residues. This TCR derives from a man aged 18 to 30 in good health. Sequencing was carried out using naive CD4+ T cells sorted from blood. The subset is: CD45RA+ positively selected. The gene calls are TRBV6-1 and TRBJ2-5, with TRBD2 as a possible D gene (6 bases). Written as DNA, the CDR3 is TGTGCCAGCAGTGTTCGACTAGTAGAGACCCAGTACTTC. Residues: CASSVRLVETQYF.